This T cell receptor beta chain stems from a study of Tregs in tolerant kidney transplant recipients (dated by TCRdb to between 2019 and 2020). About the investigation overall: Transplants used related donors with nonmyeloablative bone marrow transplantation; mixed chimerism was transient in the human trials. The study applied TCRbeta sequencing to find donor-specific regulatory T cells before combined kidney and bone marrow transplantation and then followed those same cells after transplant. Overall study results and their limits: In tolerant patients, donor-specific Tregs expanded more than Tregs overall, which suggests antigen-driven rather than nonspecific expansion. Expanding Tregs with activated donor B cells appeared to identify the most biologically relevant and donor-specific TCRbeta repertoire. Because the study included only a small number of patients, the results must be confirmed in larger populations and under other immunosuppression protocols. Biological reproducibility was not directly assessed, although technical replication error appeared to be minimal. Because the PCR primers were changed over time for some patients, nucleotide-level comparison could not be performed across the samples from those patients.

Genomic DNA was extracted from sorted cells with the QIAGEN DNeasy Blood and Tissue Kit for TCRbeta CDR3 sequencing. High-throughput TCRbeta CDR3 sequencing was carried out commercially through immunoSEQ, with PCR amplification with bias correction and internal controls included. Per the authors' processing: Unique productive TCRbeta sequences were defined by CDR3 nucleotide sequence where primers matched, and otherwise by CDR3 amino acid sequence together with Vbeta and Jbeta genes. Sorting error was corrected by removing sequences shared between sorted populations at a frequency ratio of 2:1 or less, and the remaining shared sequences were assigned to the higher population. A sequence was defined as donor-reactive if the sequence was expanded at least 5-fold in CFSE-low cells compared with unstimulated cells and had a frequency of at least 0.01% in CFSE-low cells. Jensen-Shannon divergence calculated on the top 100 TCRbeta sequences ranked by frequency was used to measure repertoire divergence. When a sample had multiple sequencing runs, each run was corrected for sorting error separately and the runs were then pooled. The table comes from immuneACCESS by way of TCRdb, which keeps in-frame sequences with V and J called. Part of the clones is missing from these tables; in studies checked, under half for an unresolved V gene and the rest for unknown reasons. That table furnishes V, J and clone size, whereas the DNA furnished D and trimming. The sample's table lists a count of tens of thousands of clones. The top ten hold around 8% of the sample.

The CDR3 runs 15 amino acids, cysteine and phenylalanine included. Only the CDR3 bases that were read are kept: 36 of them, in frame from base 1. Looking up the germline V gene (reference sequence) yields CDR1 LNHDA and CDR2 SQIVND. Ends trimmed: V by 10 bases, J by 4 bases; bases unmatched to a gene: 11. Details on this clone: The clone's antigen remains unknown. The read stops 3 residues short of the end of the CDR3; the missing end is completed from the germline J gene.

The time point label, as the study defines it: blood sample drawn before combined kidney and bone marrow transplant. Unstimulated Tregs (CD4+CD25+CD127-), CD4+ non-Tregs (CD4+CD25-), CD4 and CD8 cells were FACS-sorted from thawed PBMCs. Patients were several combined kidney and bone marrow transplant recipients from the ITN036ST trial, and only these trial subjects had samples available. Healthy control blood was processed by Ficoll density gradient to PBMCs and cryopreserved; patient PBMCs were collected before and after transplant. Sequences were derived from CD8+ T cells from blood, sampled before the transplant. Here the chain combines TRBV19 and TRBJ2-2; 8 bases in the middle match TRBD1. The TCR originated in a human donor who received a combined kidney and bone marrow transplant. The covered CDR3 bases are TGTGCCACCAATCCGGGACAGGACCTCACCGGGGAG. It encodes CATNPGQDLTGE. The whole CDR3 region reads CATNPGQDLTGELFF. With all but the CDR3 taken from the reference TRBV19 and TRBJ2-2 genes, the full variable domain is: DGGITQSPKYLFRKEGQNVTLSCEQNLNHDAMYWYRQDPGQGLRLIYYSQIVNDFQKGDIAEGYSVSREKKESFPLTVTSAQKNPTAFYLCATNPGQDLTGELFFGEGSRLTVL.